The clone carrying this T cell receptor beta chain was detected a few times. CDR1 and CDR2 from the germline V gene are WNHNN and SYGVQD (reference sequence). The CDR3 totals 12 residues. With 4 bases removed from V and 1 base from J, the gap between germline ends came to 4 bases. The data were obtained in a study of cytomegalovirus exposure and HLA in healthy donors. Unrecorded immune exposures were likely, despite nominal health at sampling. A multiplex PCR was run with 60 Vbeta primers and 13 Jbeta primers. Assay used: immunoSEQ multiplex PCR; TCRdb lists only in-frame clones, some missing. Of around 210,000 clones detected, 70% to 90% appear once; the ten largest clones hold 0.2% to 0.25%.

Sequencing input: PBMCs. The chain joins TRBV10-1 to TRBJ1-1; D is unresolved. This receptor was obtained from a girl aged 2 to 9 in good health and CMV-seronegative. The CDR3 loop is CASSVGNTEAFF. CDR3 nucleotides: TGCGCCAGCAGTGTCGGGAACACTGAAGCTTTCTTT.